These 2 T cell receptor beta chains were all obtained from the same sample, sequenced in a study of blood T cell repertoires in COVID-19. The assay was immunoSEQ multiplex PCR, and TCRdb's table has in-frame clones only and misses some. Here the sample spans approximately 52,000 clones, about 85% being singletons. Sequenced input: peripheral blood. The receptors were gathered from a human donor in a cohort sampled during active COVID-19.

V usage is TRBV19 and J usage is TRBJ2-1, with TRBD2 matching 7 bases. The germline V gene has CDR1 LNHDA and CDR2 SQIVND (reference sequence). This CDR3 has 13 residues. The V segment lost 4 bases and the J segment 7 bases; nucleotides outside the gene matches: 4. CDR3 sequence (DNA): TGTGCCAGTAGTACCTCCGGGGGGAATGAGCAGTTCTTC. It yields the protein CASSTSGGNEQFF.

This chain connects TRBV4-2 to TRBJ1-1, with a tentative D call TRBD1 (5 bases). V was clipped by 1 base and J by 2 bases, with 11 bases between them. The germline V gene has CDR1 LGHNA and CDR2 YNFKEQ. This CDR3 comprises 15 residues. The CDR3 region has the DNA TGTGCCAGCAGCCAAGGTGAGACAGCAAACACTGAAGCTTTCTTT. Translation gives CASSQGETANTEAFF.